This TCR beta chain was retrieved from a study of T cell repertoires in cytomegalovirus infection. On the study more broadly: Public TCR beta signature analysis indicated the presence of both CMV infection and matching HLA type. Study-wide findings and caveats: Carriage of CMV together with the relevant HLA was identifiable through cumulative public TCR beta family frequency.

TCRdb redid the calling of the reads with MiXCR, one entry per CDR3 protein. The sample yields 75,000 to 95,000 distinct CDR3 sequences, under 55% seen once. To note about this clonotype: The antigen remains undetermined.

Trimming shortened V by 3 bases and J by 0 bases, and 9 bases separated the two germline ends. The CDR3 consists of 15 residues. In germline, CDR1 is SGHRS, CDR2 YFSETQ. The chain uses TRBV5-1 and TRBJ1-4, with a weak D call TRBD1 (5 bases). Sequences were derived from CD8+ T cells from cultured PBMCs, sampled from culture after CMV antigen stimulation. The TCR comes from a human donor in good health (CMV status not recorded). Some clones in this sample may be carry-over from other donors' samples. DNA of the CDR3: TGCGCCAGCAGCTCGGGAGGGGCAACTAATGAAAAACTGTTTTTT. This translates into CASSSGGATNEKLFF.